The T cell receptor (beta chain) under discussion was sequenced for a study of cytomegalovirus exposure and HLA in healthy donors. Note on this clone: Its antigen remains unidentified.

V lost 0 bases and J 9 bases, leaving 7 bases between the germline ends. Germline V lookup: CDR1 SGHTS, CDR2 YDEGEE. This CDR3 region has 11 residues. The method was immunoSEQ multiplex PCR; TCRdb's version includes in-frame clones alone and lacks a portion of them. Counted here are a few hundred thousand clones, 88% occurring once; the ten biggest clones make up about 2.7%. Whole-study findings and limits: Reported performance of the classifier showed diagnosis of cytomegalovirus status with high specificity and sensitivity. A list of roughly 160 TCR beta chains associated with cytomegalovirus was given. The study found most TCR sequences rare, yet found some public TCRs in many donors. First-cohort TCR clusters tended to co-occur in the 130 or so validation repertoires, a later analysis found.

The genes are TRBV5-8 and TRBJ2-7, with unresolved D. This clonotype was sampled from a woman aged 18 to 35 in good health and CMV-seronegative. What was sequenced was PBMCs. Written as DNA, the CDR3 is TGTGCCAGCAGCTTGGAAGTGGCGCAGTACTTC. This sequence encodes CASSLEVAQYF.